The 30 T cell receptor beta chains below all came from one sample that was sequenced in a study of T-cell memory formation after mild COVID-19. Each CDR3 protein is one row after TCRdb ran MiXCR on the 5' RACE reads. The sample consists of roughly 150,000 distinct CDR3 sequences, roughly 13% of them appearing once. Input material: PBMCs or a T cell subset sorted from them (not recorded which). These TCRs come from an adult woman who had mild COVID-19 (a few samples of this study predate the infection). Cell type and time point are not known.

This rearrangement joins TRBV20-1 to TRBJ2-1, with 13 bases identical to TRBD2. The germline V gene encodes CDR1 DFQATT and CDR2 SNEGSKA (reference sequence). With 3 bases clipped from V and 8 bases from J, the junction kept 13 bases outside the gene matches. The CDR3 covers 17 residues. The CDR3 protein is CSASPPTSGGAIHEQFF. CDR3 DNA: TGCAGTGCTAGCCCCCCTACTAGCGGGGGGGCCATCCATGAGCAGTTCTTC.

The chain links TRBV20-1 to TRBJ1-2; D is unresolved. The CDR3 contains 12 residues. Germline loops: CDR1 DFQATT, CDR2 SNEGSKA (reference sequence). V dropped 6 bases and J dropped 6 bases, with 14 bases sitting between them. The CDR3 nucleotides read TGCAGTGCCCTGTCGGGGAGGGATGGCTACACCTTC. Translation: CSALSGRDGYTF.

The chain is built from TRBV7-9 and TRBJ1-2, with D tentatively TRBD1 (5 bases). V was cut by 2 bases and J by 5 bases, with 12 bases left in between. This CDR3 has 14 amino acids. Germline CDR1 SEHNR, CDR2 FQNEAQ (reference sequence). The CDR3 DNA follows: TGTGCCAGCAGCTTAAGGGGAAAGGAGTATGGCTACACCTTC. This codes for CASSLRGKEYGYTF.

The chain links TRBV3-1 to TRBJ2-5; weak D call: TRBD1 (6 bases). The CDR3 extends over 15 amino acids. Germline values: CDR1 LGHDT, CDR2 YNNKEL (reference sequence). Trimming pared 3 bases from V and 2 bases from J, leaving 13 bases between. CDR3 sequence reads: CASSQANRVQETQYF. In nucleotides, the CDR3 is TGTGCCAGCAGCCAGGCCAACAGGGTTCAAGAGACCCAGTACTTC.

The V and J genes are TRBV12-3 or TRBV12-4 and TRBJ2-1; 15 nucleotides agree with TRBD2. The CDR3 extends over 17 amino acids. The V and J ends lost 6 bases and 7 bases, in that order; junction bases with no gene match: 10. In nucleotides, the CDR3 is TGTGCCAGCAGATCCCTACGGACTAGCGGGGGGGTTAATGAGCAGTTCTTC. Amino acid sequence: CASRSLRTSGGVNEQFF.

This clonotype is labeled as large. This may be a read error, as it is one base from a much larger clone. The chain joins TRBV12-3 or TRBV12-4 to TRBJ2-5, with D perhaps matching TRBD1 (6 bases). CDR3 length: 17 amino acids. The V and J ends lost 6 bases and 3 bases respectively, with 23 bases between them. CDR3 sequence: CASSLLGARDGKETQYF. CDR3 bases: TGTGCCAGCAGCCTACTGGGGGCCCGGGACGGCAAAGAGACCCAGTACTTC.

The chain couples TRBV20-1 to TRBJ2-3; TRBD2 matches 11 bases. Trimming cost V 0 bases and J 3 bases; bases outside gene matches: 11. The CDR3 extends over 18 amino acids. Germline values: CDR1 DFQATT, CDR2 SNEGSKA (reference sequence). The DNA for the CDR3 is TGCAGTGCTAGAGATCAGCCTAGCGGGAGGCTAGCTACAGATACGCAGTATTTT. Its protein product is CSARDQPSGRLATDTQYF.

This chain joins TRBV11-3 and TRBJ2-7; D not certain. The CDR3 covers 16 residues. The V gene lost 3 bases and the J gene lost 1 base, with 16 bases spanning the gap. The germline gives CDR1 SGHNT, CDR2 YENEEA. The CDR3 is CASSLDLEGSSYEQYF. DNA for the CDR3: TGTGCCAGCAGCTTGGACCTCGAAGGGTCTTCCTACGAGCAGTACTTC.

The sample holds many counts of this clonotype. This rearrangement joins TRBV5-1 to TRBJ1-2; D remains ambiguous. The V end was cut by 0 bases, the J end by 6 bases, with 15 bases between. The germline V gene has CDR1 SGHRS and CDR2 YFSETQ. The CDR3 consists of 15 residues. The CDR3 sequence is CASSLAVNQRDGYTF. As DNA, the CDR3 is TGCGCCAGCAGCTTGGCCGTCAATCAACGGGATGGCTACACCTTC.

This chain connects TRBV12-3 or TRBV12-4 to TRBJ1-1; D is unclear. The CDR3 runs to 14 residues. Trimming stripped 5 bases from V and 0 bases from J, with 10 bases between. CDR3 in DNA: TGTGCCAGCAGTACCTCCGGACTGAACACTGAAGCTTTCTTT. Its translation is CASSTSGLNTEAFF.

V usage is TRBV6-5 and J usage is TRBJ1-4, with D perhaps matching TRBD1 (5 bases). The germline gives CDR1 MNHEY, CDR2 SVGAGI. V was cut by 5 bases and J by 7 bases, with 14 bases left in between. The CDR3 is made up of 14 amino acids. The CDR3 region has the DNA TGTGCCAGCAGTACCCAGGGAACAGGTGAAAAACTGTTTTTT. Encoded protein: CASSTQGTGEKLFF.

This clonotype turned up a few times. V gene TRBV7-6 combines with J gene TRBJ2-3, with no clear D. CDR1 and CDR2 from the germline V gene are SGHVS and FNYEAQ. The V end was cut by 2 bases, the J end by 4 bases, with 16 bases between. This CDR3 region has 16 residues. The CDR3 nucleotides read TGTGCCAGCAGCTTAAGGTACCCCGCGAGGCCAGATACGCAGTATTTT. Translating it yields CASSLRYPARPDTQYF.

This clonotype was counted between two and nine times. The rearrangement uses TRBV29-1 and TRBJ1-1, with a tentative D call TRBD1 (5 bases). Germline-derived CDR1 and CDR2 are SQVTM and ANQGSEA. Trimming stripped 6 bases from V and 1 base from J, with 12 bases between. This CDR3 is built from 13 residues. The CDR3 DNA is TGCAGCGTGAGTGGTGGGGCGAACACTGAAGCTTTCTTT. Translated, it gives CSVSGGANTEAFF.

A few counts support this clonotype. The rearrangement uses TRBV5-6 and TRBJ2-1, with 8 bases lining up with TRBD2. This CDR3 spans 13 amino acids. The germline V gene encodes CDR1 SGHDT and CDR2 YYEEEE. The ends lost 4 bases at V and 5 bases at J; junction bases unmatched: 2. The CDR3 region is CASSPGLDNEQFF. The CDR3 region has the DNA TGTGCCAGCAGCCCGGGACTAGACAATGAGCAGTTCTTC.

In this sample, this clonotype turned up a few times. The chain uses TRBV29-1 and TRBJ2-1, with D maybe TRBD2 (5 bases). This CDR3 comprises 15 residues. Trimming took 4 bases from V and 3 from J, leaving 16 bases between them. In germline, CDR1 is SQVTM, CDR2 ANQGSEA. The CDR3 sequence: CSVVRSAVGYNEQFF. CDR3 bases: TGCAGCGTTGTCCGTAGCGCAGTTGGCTACAATGAGCAGTTCTTC.

The chain is built from TRBV12-3 or TRBV12-4 and TRBJ2-3; D is unresolved. The CDR3 consists of 16 residues. Trimming took 4 bases from V and 1 from J, leaving 15 bases between them. CDR3 sequence reads: CASSSLGLDGTDTQYF. The DNA for the CDR3 is TGTGCCAGCAGTTCCTTGGGTCTTGACGGCACAGATACGCAGTATTTT.

The V gene is TRBV24-1, the J gene TRBJ2-5; 8 positions agree with TRBD2. V was pared by 10 bases and J by 5 bases, with 8 bases of the junction left unmatched. The CDR3 extends over 13 amino acids. CDR1 KGHDR and CDR2 SFDVKD come from the germline V gene. This chain's CDR3 is CATSPGGGETQYF. The CDR3, as DNA: TGTGCCACTTCGCCCGGGGGGGGGGAGACCCAGTACTTC.

This clonotype showed up many times. The chain links TRBV12-3 or TRBV12-4 to TRBJ2-1; maybe TRBD1 (7 bases). Trimming took off 7 bases at V and 4 bases at J, with 17 bases between the two ends. This CDR3 has 15 amino acids. For the CDR3, the DNA is TGTGCCAGCATCGTCGGGGGACAGCTATACAATGAGCAGTTCTTC. Translation gives CASIVGGQLYNEQFF.

The rearrangement joins TRBV5-1 to TRBJ1-1; D uncertain. V was shortened by 0 bases and J by 5 bases, with 5 bases between the two germline ends. This CDR3 region has 12 residues. CDR1 SGHRS and CDR2 YFSETQ come from the germline V gene. CDR3: CASSLDGTEAFF. The DNA of the CDR3 is TGCGCCAGCAGCTTGGACGGTACTGAAGCTTTCTTT.

The chain is built from TRBV3-1 and TRBJ1-6, with D unclear. CDR1 and CDR2 (germline): LGHDT, YNNKEL (reference sequence). The CDR3 consists of 15 residues. The V end lost 1 base, the J end lost 7 bases, and 11 bases lay between the germline ends. The CDR3 DNA reads as TGTGCCAGCAGCCAAGGGGTAGTCGAGAATTCACCCCTCCACTTT. It yields the protein CASSQGVVENSPLHF.

J is TRBJ1-1 and V is TRBV19, with D perhaps matching TRBD1 (5 bases). This CDR3 region has 14 residues. The germline gives CDR1 LNHDA, CDR2 SQIVND (reference sequence). Trimming pared 5 bases from V and 1 base from J, leaving 11 bases between. The chain's CDR3 is CASSEGRWNTEAFF. The CDR3 DNA reads as TGTGCCAGTAGTGAGGGACGATGGAACACTGAAGCTTTCTTT.

This clonotype was recorded a few times. The chain uses TRBV9 and TRBJ2-2; either TRBD1 or TRBD2 may supply D (5 bases each). In germline, CDR1 is SGDLS, CDR2 YYNGEE. Deletions cut 4 bases from V and 2 bases from J, with 21 bases between. This CDR3 spans 18 amino acids. The CDR3 sequence is CASSLRAESTANTGELFF. Here the CDR3 DNA reads TGTGCCAGCAGCCTCCGAGCGGAATCGACAGCAAACACCGGGGAGCTGTTTTTT.

CDR3 nucleotide sequence: TGTGCCAGCAGCTTAGAGAGGGGGGTAAGTTCCCGCTCCTACGAGCAGTACTTC. It encodes CASSLERGVSSRSYEQYF. The V gene is TRBV11-2, the J gene TRBJ2-7, with D perhaps being TRBD1 or TRBD2 (6 bases each). Germline lookup yields CDR1 SGHAT and CDR2 FQNNGV. V gave up 0 bases and J gave up 0 bases, with 18 bases separating them. There are 18 residues in the CDR3.

V and J are TRBV6-1 and TRBJ2-3; 7 bases fit TRBD1. There are 16 residues in the CDR3. J gave up 3 bases and V 5 bases, and 11 bases lay outside the gene matches. CDR1 and CDR2 (germline): MNHNS, SASEGT. CDR3 sequence (DNA): TGTGCCAGCAGTTGGAGTTCAGGGGGATCGACAGATACGCAGTATTTT. Its protein product is CASSWSSGGSTDTQYF.

This clonotype was picked up many times. The chain links TRBV7-9 to TRBJ2-7; 7 nucleotides agree with TRBD1. The germline V gene has CDR1 SEHNR and CDR2 FQNEAQ (reference sequence). The V segment lost 7 bases and the J segment 3 bases; nucleotides outside the gene matches: 6. The CDR3 sequence is 13 residues long. The CDR3 loop is CASTIDRVYEQYF. In nucleotides, the CDR3 is TGTGCCAGCACCATTGACAGGGTCTACGAGCAGTACTTC. Supplemented by reference TRBV7-9 and TRBJ2-7, the full variable domain reads DTGVSQNPRHKITKRGQNVTFRCDPISEHNRLYWYRQTLGQGPEFLTYFQNEAQLEKSRLLSDRFSAERPKGSFSTLEIQRTEQGDSAMYLCASTIDRVYEQYFGPGTRLTVT.

This rearrangement joins TRBV27 to TRBJ1-5; 8 positions agree with TRBD1. Germline assignment: CDR1 MNHEY and CDR2 SMNVEV (reference sequence). The CDR3 is 13 residues long. With 6 bases clipped from V and 6 bases from J, the junction kept 4 bases outside the gene matches. CDR3 residues: CASSPGQGQPQHF. The CDR3 nucleotides are TGTGCCAGCAGCCCCGGACAGGGTCAGCCCCAGCATTTT.

This clonotype was observed a handful of times. The chain couples TRBV10-3 to TRBJ2-1, with TRBD2 identical over 12 bases. Germline loops: CDR1 ENHRY, CDR2 SYGVKD. The CDR3 is 18 residues long. V lost 3 bases to trimming and J lost 5 bases; unmatched junction nucleotides: 11. CDR3 in amino acids: CAISDPVFRTSGDNEQFF. CDR3 in DNA: TGTGCCATCAGTGACCCTGTATTTCGGACTAGCGGGGACAATGAGCAGTTCTTC.

By share, this clonotype ranks as medium-sized. The V and J genes are TRBV7-9 and TRBJ2-7, with D hard to call. The germline V and J ends were trimmed by 3 bases and 2 bases, with 8 bases remaining between them. The CDR3 totals 13 residues. Germline lookup yields CDR1 SEHNR and CDR2 FQNEAQ (reference sequence). This CDR3 reads CASSFDGTYEQYF. As DNA, the CDR3 is TGTGCCAGCAGCTTCGACGGAACCTACGAGCAGTACTTC. The variable domain in full, with the rest retrieved from reference TRBV7-9 and TRBJ2-7, is DTGVSQNPRHKITKRGQNVTFRCDPISEHNRLYWYRQTLGQGPEFLTYFQNEAQLEKSRLLSDRFSAERPKGSFSTLEIQRTEQGDSAMYLCASSFDGTYEQYFGPGTRLTVT.

V usage is TRBV19 and J usage is TRBJ1-5, with D uncertain. Trimming stripped 6 bases from V and 0 bases from J, with 6 bases between. This CDR3 has 13 residues. The V gene's germline CDR1 is LNHDA and CDR2 SQIVND (reference sequence). The CDR3 nucleotides are TGTGCCAGTAGAGAGAATAGCAATCAGCCCCAGCATTTT. Translating it yields CASRENSNQPQHF.

This chain joins TRBV7-9 and TRBJ2-1; TRBD2 aligns across 7 bases. CDR3 length equals 16 residues. V lost 5 bases to trimming and J lost 8 bases; unmatched junction nucleotides: 15. Germline CDR1 and CDR2: SEHNR and FQNEAQ (reference sequence). The CDR3 nucleotides read TGTGCCAGCAGCCGAGAGCTAGCGGTTGTTTTCTATGAGCAGTTCTTC. It specifies CASSRELAVVFYEQFF. Full variable domain (remainder filled in from reference TRBV7-9 and TRBJ2-1): DTGVSQNPRHKITKRGQNVTFRCDPISEHNRLYWYRQTLGQGPEFLTYFQNEAQLEKSRLLSDRFSAERPKGSFSTLEIQRTEQGDSAMYLCASSRELAVVFYEQFFGPGTRLTVL.